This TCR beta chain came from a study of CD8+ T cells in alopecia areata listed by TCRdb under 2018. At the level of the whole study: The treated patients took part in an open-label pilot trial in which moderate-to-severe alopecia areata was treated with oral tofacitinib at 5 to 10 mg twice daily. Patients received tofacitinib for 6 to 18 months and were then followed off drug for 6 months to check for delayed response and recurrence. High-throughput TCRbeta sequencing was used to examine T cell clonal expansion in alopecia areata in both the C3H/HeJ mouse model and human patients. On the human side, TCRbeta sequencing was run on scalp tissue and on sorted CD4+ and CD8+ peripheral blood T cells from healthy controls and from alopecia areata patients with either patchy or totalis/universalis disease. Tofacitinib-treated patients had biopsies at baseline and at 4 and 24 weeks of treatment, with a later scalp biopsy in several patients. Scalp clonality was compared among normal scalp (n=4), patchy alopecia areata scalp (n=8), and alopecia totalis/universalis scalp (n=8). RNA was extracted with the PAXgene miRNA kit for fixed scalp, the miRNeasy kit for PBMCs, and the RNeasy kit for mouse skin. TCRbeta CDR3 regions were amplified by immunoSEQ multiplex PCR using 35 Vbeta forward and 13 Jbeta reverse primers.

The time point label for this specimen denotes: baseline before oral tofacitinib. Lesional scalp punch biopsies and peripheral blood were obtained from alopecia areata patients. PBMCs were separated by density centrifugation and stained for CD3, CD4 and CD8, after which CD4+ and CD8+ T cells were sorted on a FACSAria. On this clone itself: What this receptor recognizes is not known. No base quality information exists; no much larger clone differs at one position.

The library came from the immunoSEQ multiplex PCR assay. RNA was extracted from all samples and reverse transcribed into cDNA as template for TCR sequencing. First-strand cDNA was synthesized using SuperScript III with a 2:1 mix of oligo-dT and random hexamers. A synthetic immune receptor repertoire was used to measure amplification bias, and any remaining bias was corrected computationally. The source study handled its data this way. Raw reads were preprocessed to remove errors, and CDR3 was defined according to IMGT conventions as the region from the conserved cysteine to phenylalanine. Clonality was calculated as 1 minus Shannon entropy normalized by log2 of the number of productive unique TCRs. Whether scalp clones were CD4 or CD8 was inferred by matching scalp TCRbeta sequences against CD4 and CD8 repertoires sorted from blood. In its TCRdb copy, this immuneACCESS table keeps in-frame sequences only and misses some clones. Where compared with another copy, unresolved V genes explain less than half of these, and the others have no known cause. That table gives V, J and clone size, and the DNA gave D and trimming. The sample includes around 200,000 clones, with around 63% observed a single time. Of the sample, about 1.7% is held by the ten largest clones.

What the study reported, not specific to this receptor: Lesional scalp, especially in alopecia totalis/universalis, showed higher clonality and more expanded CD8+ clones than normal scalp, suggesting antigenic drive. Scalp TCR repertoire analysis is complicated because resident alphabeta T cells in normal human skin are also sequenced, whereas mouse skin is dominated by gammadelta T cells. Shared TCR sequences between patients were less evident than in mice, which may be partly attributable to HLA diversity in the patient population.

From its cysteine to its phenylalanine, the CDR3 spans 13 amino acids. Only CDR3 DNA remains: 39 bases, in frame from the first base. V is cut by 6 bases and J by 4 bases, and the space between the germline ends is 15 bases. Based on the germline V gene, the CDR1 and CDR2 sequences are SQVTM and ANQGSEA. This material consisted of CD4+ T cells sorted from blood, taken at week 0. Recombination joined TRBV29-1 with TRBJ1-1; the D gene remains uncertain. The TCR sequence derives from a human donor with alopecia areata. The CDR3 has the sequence CSVDQIAGTEAFF. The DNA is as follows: TGCAGCGTGGACCAGATAGCGGGCACTGAAGCTTTCTTT.